This T cell receptor beta chain is from a study of cytomegalovirus exposure and HLA in healthy donors. Details on this clone: What it binds is unknown.

The PCR contained 60 Vbeta and 13 Jbeta primers. Libraries were prepared by immunoSEQ multiplex PCR; TCRdb keeps only in-frame clonotypes and omits some of them. The table records about 140,000 clones, around 80% of them present only once. Study-level results: Data from an earlier analysis indicated that most TCR beta V segments were productive either about 87% or about 30% of the time.

This TCR was sampled from a man between 35 and 55 years old in good health and CMV-seronegative. The sample taken for sequencing was PBMCs.

The CDR3 DNA sequence: TGTGCCAGCACTCTGCGTGGAGAGAGGTCACCCCTCCACTTT. This sequence encodes CASTLRGERSPLHF. The gene calls are TRBV28 and TRBJ1-6, with no clear D. Between the trimmed V and J ends, which lost 7 bases and 10 bases, there was a span of 17 bases. The germline CDR1 and CDR2 sequences are MDHEN and SYDVKM. The CDR3 is 14 amino acids.